In this sample, the clone carrying this T cell receptor beta chain turned up a few times. Its antigen is undetermined. Germline-derived CDR1 and CDR2 are MNHEY and SVGEGT. The V gene end was trimmed by 4 bases and the J gene end by 1 base; junction bases not matched to a gene: 9. The CDR3 runs to 17 residues. For TCRbeta, the library was prepared with unique molecular identifiers. Each CDR3 protein gets one entry after TCRdb re-called the PCR reads with MiXCR. The sample contains approximately 400,000 distinct CDR3 sequences, about a sixth of which appear only once. This specimen comes from a study of T-cell reconstitution after alpha-beta-depleted transplantation in children. Study conclusions and caveats: It was reported that alpha-beta T cells came from several hundred expanded graft clones (about two months after transplant). When one year had passed after transplant, most T-cell counts and diversity came from newly produced T cells. Surviving recipient cells, namely T cells and thymic progenitors, were the source of high day-60 TCRbeta diversity in some patients.

This receptor was identified in a boy younger than two who had a stem cell transplant for Wiskott-Aldrich syndrome, so the T cells may come from the graft donor. This sequence joins TRBV6-2 or TRBV6-3 and TRBJ2-7, with 11 bases aligning to TRBD2. The source was PBMCs, mostly from graft donor cells, collected 360 days after TCRalphabeta/CD19-depleted stem cell transplant. CDR3: CASSSAGASGRSYEQYF. CDR3 coding DNA: TGTGCCAGCAGTTCGGCCGGGGCTAGCGGGAGGTCCTACGAGCAGTACTTC.